The 17 T cell receptor beta chains below all came from one sample that was sequenced in a study of cytomegalovirus exposure and HLA in healthy donors. Sequencing used immunoSEQ multiplex PCR; TCRdb keeps in-frame clones, though not all of them. The table shows about 110,000 clones, with 70% to 90% occurring only once. The specimen was PBMCs. The receptors come from a young woman in good health and CMV-seronegative.

The rearrangement uses TRBV5-6 and TRBJ1-4; D possibly corresponds to TRBD1 (6 bases). Trimming stripped 5 bases from V and 0 bases from J, with 8 bases between. The V gene's germline CDR1 is SGHDT and CDR2 YYEEEE. This CDR3 is 14 amino acids long. The CDR3, as DNA: TGTGCCAGCAGTGGGACATCAACTAATGAAAAACTGTTTTTT. Translation gives CASSGTSTNEKLFF.

This clone was recorded at least ten times. The same CDR3 also results from other DNA sequences found in this sample. The V gene is TRBV2, the J gene TRBJ1-5; D is ambiguous. This CDR3 is 14 amino acids long. V lost 4 bases and J 7 bases, leaving 14 bases between the germline ends. Germline assignment: CDR1 SNHLY and CDR2 FYNNEI. CDR3 loop: CASSGPGLDQPQHF. The CDR3 DNA reads as TGTGCCAGCAGTGGTCCGGGTTTAGACCAGCCCCAGCATTTT. The variable domain in full, completed from reference TRBV2 and TRBJ1-5, reads EPEVTQTPSHQVTQMGQEVILRCVPISNHLYFYWYRQILGQKVEFLVSFYNNEISEKSEIFDDQFSVERPDGSNFTLKIRSTKLEDSAMYFCASSGPGLDQPQHFGDGTRLSIL.

The chain has TRBV7-9 and TRBJ2-7; D may be TRBD1 (5 bases). The CDR3 is 13 amino acids. V was shortened by 5 bases and J by 1 base, with 9 bases between the two germline ends. Germline CDR1 and CDR2: SEHNR and FQNEAQ (reference sequence). The CDR3 region is CASSHPGSYEQYF. The DNA for the CDR3 is TGTGCCAGCAGCCATCCAGGGTCCTACGAGCAGTACTTC. The variable domain in full, with the rest retrieved from reference TRBV7-9 and TRBJ2-7, is DTGVSQNPRHKITKRGQNVTFRCDPISEHNRLYWYRQTLGQGPEFLTYFQNEAQLEKSRLLSDRFSAERPKGSFSTLEIQRTEQGDSAMYLCASSHPGSYEQYFGPGTRLTVT.

The CDR3 region has the DNA TGCGCCAGCTTAGGTACAGCGGGGGGGCGCAATGAGCAGTTCTTC. This translates into CASLGTAGGRNEQFF. The rearrangement links TRBV5-1 to TRBJ2-1, with TRBD2 matching over 10 bases. Germline CDR1 is SGHRS and CDR2 is YFSETQ. The CDR3 loop spans 15 amino acids. V gave up 7 bases and J gave up 6 bases; unmatched junction bases: 10. Complete variable domain (other parts from reference TRBV5-1 and TRBJ2-1): KAGVTQTPRYLIKTRGQQVTLSCSPISGHRSVSWYQQTPGQGLQFLFEYFSETQRNKGNFPGRFSGRQFSNSRSEMNVSTLELGDSALYLCASLGTAGGRNEQFFGPGTRLTVL.

The V call is TRBV7-9, the J call TRBJ2-2; a weak D match, TRBD2 (6 bases). The germline V gene has CDR1 SEHNR and CDR2 FQNEAQ (reference sequence). V dropped 3 bases and J dropped 7 bases, with 15 bases sitting between them. The CDR3 contains 15 residues. CDR3 in amino acids: CASSLDSTSIGELFF. CDR3 DNA: TGTGCCAGCAGCTTGGACTCGACTAGTATCGGGGAGCTGTTTTTT.

This chain uses TRBV28 with TRBJ1-1; the D is unclear. CDR3 length equals 14 residues. From germline, CDR1 is MDHEN and CDR2 SYDVKM. The V end lost 6 bases, the J end lost 1 base, and 12 bases lay between the germline ends. CDR3 sequence: CASSRRHRNTEAFF. The CDR3 coding sequence is TGTGCCAGCAGCCGCCGACACCGGAACACTGAAGCTTTCTTT.

The chain uses TRBV5-4 and TRBJ1-1, with a possible D match to TRBD1 (5 bases). V shed 4 bases and J shed 1 base, with 11 bases lying between them. This CDR3 contains 14 residues. CDR1 SGHNT and CDR2 YYREEE come from the germline V gene (reference sequence). The CDR3 loop reads CASSPDGGNTEAFF. The CDR3 coding sequence is TGTGCCAGCAGCCCGGACGGGGGGAACACTGAAGCTTTCTTT.

J is TRBJ1-2 and V is TRBV19; TRBD1 is a possible D gene (6 bases). The V gene's germline CDR1 is LNHDA and CDR2 SQIVND (reference sequence). The CDR3 length is 14 residues. V was shortened by 6 bases and J by 8 bases, with 19 bases between the two germline ends. In DNA, the CDR3 is TGTGCCAGTAGCCTCAGACAGGACGGTTCGGGCTACACCTTC. Its translation is CASSLRQDGSGYTF.

The chain is built from TRBV27 and TRBJ2-3; D not certain. V shed 3 bases and J shed 8 bases, with 12 bases lying between them. CDR1 is MNHEY, CDR2 SMNVEV, per germline (reference sequence). This CDR3 comprises 13 residues. The CDR3 here is CASSFRGLGTQYF. DNA for the CDR3: TGTGCCAGCAGTTTTCGAGGCCTGGGTACGCAGTATTTT.

The count of this clone is one. This chain joins TRBV13 and TRBJ2-3, with TRBD1 identical over 9 bases. The CDR3 length is 17 residues. V lost 6 bases, J lost 2 bases, and 12 bases stayed unmatched. Germline V gives CDR1 PRHDT, CDR2 FYEKMQ (reference sequence). For the CDR3, the DNA is TGTGCCAGCAGTCGGACAGGGGAAATTCTAGACACAGATACGCAGTATTTT. It specifies CASSRTGEILDTDTQYF.

J is TRBJ2-6 and V is TRBV30, with D maybe TRBD1 (6 bases). The V and J ends lost 6 bases and 1 base respectively, with 10 bases between them. CDR3 length: 14 amino acids. In germline, CDR1 is GTSNPN, CDR2 SVGIG (reference sequence). Written as DNA, the CDR3 is TGTGCCTGCGTAACAGGGTCTGGGGCCAACGTCCTGACTTTC. It translates to CACVTGSGANVLTF.

V usage is TRBV28 and J usage is TRBJ1-5, with a weak D call TRBD1 (6 bases). Trimming cost V 6 bases and J 0 bases, with 12 bases left between them. The germline V gene encodes CDR1 MDHEN and CDR2 SYDVKM. This CDR3 contains 15 residues. CDR3 coding DNA: TGTGCCAGCAGATACAGGGTCTATAGCAATCAGCCCCAGCATTTT. This sequence encodes CASRYRVYSNQPQHF. The full variable domain, with the rest looked up from reference TRBV28 and TRBJ1-5, is DVKVTQSSRYLVKRTGEKVFLECVQDMDHENMFWYRQDPGLGLRLIYFSYDVKMKEKGDIPEGYSVSREKKERFSLILESASTNQTSMYLCASRYRVYSNQPQHFGDGTRLSIL.

This sequence joins TRBV28 and TRBJ1-2, with 7 bases matching TRBD1. CDR3 length equals 19 residues. Trimming at V came to 7 bases and at J to 1 base, leaving 21 bases not matched to a gene. Germline lookup yields CDR1 MDHEN and CDR2 SYDVKM. CDR3 loop: CASTSGPGDRPWGNYGYTF. The CDR3 bases are TGTGCCAGCACCTCGGGTCCGGGGGACAGACCGTGGGGTAACTATGGCTACACCTTC.

This chain links TRBV5-6 with TRBJ1-2; tentatively, D is TRBD1 (6 bases). This CDR3 region has 14 residues. In germline, CDR1 is SGHDT, CDR2 YYEEEE. V lost 0 bases and J 3 bases, leaving 9 bases between the germline ends. The CDR3 region has the DNA TGTGCCAGCAGCTTGGGCAGGGGAGACTATGGCTACACCTTC. Residues: CASSLGRGDYGYTF.

This rearrangement joins TRBV7-3 to TRBJ2-7, with D possibly being TRBD2 (5 bases). The V gene's germline CDR1 is SGHTA and CDR2 FQGTGA. V gave up 5 bases and J gave up 0 bases, with 14 bases separating them. The CDR3 loop spans 15 amino acids. CDR3 nucleotide sequence: TGTGCCAGCAGCCAAACGGGGTCCAGCTCCTACGAGCAGTACTTC. The encoded protein is CASSQTGSSSYEQYF.

The table lists this clone with a count of one. V usage is TRBV10-3 and J usage is TRBJ1-3; D is ambiguous. V shed 0 bases and J shed 1 base, with 13 bases lying between them. Germline V gene sequence: CDR1 ENHRY, CDR2 SYGVKD. The CDR3 has 17 amino acids. CDR3 in DNA: TGTGCCATCAGTGAGTCGCACCTAGGCCAGTCTGGAAACACCATATATTTT. This codes for CAISESHLGQSGNTIYF.

The chain links TRBV4-1 to TRBJ2-5; 11 bases match TRBD1. The germline gives CDR1 MGHRA, CDR2 YSYEKL. This CDR3 is built from 15 residues. V lost 2 bases and J lost 4; bases outside the gene matches: 3. As DNA, the CDR3 is TGCGCCAGCAGCCAATCGGACAGGGGGCGAGAGACCCAGTACTTC. Translated, it gives CASSQSDRGRETQYF.